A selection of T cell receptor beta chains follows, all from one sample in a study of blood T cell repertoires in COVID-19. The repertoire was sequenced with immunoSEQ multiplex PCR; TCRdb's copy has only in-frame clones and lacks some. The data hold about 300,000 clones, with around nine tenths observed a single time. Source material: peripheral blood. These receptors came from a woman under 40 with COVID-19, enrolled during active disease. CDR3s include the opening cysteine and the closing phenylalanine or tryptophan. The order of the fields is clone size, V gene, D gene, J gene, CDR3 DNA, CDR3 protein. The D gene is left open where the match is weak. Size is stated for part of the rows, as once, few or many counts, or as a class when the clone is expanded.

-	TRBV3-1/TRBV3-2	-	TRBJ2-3	TGTGCCAGCAGGCCTGGGGCCTACACAGATACGCAGTATTTT	CASRPGAYTDTQYF
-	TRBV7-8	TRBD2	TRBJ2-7	TGTGCCAGCAGCTTCAGCGGGGAGGACGAGCAGTACTTC	CASSFSGEDEQYF
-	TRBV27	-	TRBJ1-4	TGTGCCAGCAGTTTGTGGGGGGGCGATGAAAAACTGTTTTTT	CASSLWGGDEKLFF
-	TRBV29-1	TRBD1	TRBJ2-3	TGCAGCGCCAGCGGGTGGGACAGGGGGCACACAGATACGCAGTATTTT	CSASGWDRGHTDTQYF
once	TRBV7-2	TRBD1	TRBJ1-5	TGTGCCAGCAGCGCGATGACAGGGTTAAGCAATCAGCCCCAGCATTTT	CASSAMTGLSNQPQHF
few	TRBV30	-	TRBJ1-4	TGTGCCTGGAGCGCGAACAGGGACCCCAATGAAAAACTGTTTTTT	CAWSANRDPNEKLFF
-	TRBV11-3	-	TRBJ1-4	TGTGCCAGCAGCTCAAAATGGGGGCAGGAGCATGAAAAACTGTTTTTT	CASSSKWGQEHEKLFF
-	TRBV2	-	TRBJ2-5	TGTGCCAGCAGCGACACCCAAGAGACCCAGTACTTC	CASSDTQETQYF
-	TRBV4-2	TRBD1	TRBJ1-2	TGTGCCAGCAGCCAAGCAACAGGGGGGGCCTATGGCTACACCTTC	CASSQATGGAYGYTF
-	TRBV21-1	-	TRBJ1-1	TGTGCCAGCAGCAAAGAGGGGGCGGGGAACACTGAAGCTTTCTTT	CASSKEGAGNTEAFF
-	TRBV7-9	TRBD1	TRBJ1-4	TGTGCCAGCAGCTCCCTGGGACAGGGCGCAACTAATGAAAAACTGTTTTTT	CASSSLGQGATNEKLFF
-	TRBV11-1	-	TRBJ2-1	TGTGCCAGCACCAAATTCCAGGGCAATGAGCAGTTCTTC	CASTKFQGNEQFF
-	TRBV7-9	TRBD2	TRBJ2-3	TGTGCCAGCAGCTTGGGACTAGCGGGGGGGAAAGATACGCAGTATTTT	CASSLGLAGGKDTQYF
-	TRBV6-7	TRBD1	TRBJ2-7	TGTGCCAGCAGTTGGGGACAGAGTCACTACGAGCAGTACTTC	CASSWGQSHYEQYF
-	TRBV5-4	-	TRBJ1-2	TGTGCCAGCACTCTGGGGGGGGTGTCTGGCTACACCTTC	CASTLGGVSGYTF
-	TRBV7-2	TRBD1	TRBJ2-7	TGTGCCAGCACCGTCCATGGGACAGGGCGCGAGCAGTACTTC	CASTVHGTGREQYF
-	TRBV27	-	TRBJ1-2	TGTGCCAGCAGTCGAGGAGCTGCTAACTATGGCTACACCTTC	CASSRGAANYGYTF
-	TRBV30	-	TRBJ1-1	TGTGCCTGGAGTGCATACACAGGTTTAAACACTGAAGCTTTCTTT	CAWSAYTGLNTEAFF
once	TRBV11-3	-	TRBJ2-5	TGTGCCAGCACAAAGGGGGACATGCAAGAGACCCAGTACTTC	CASTKGDMQETQYF
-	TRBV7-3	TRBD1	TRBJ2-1	TGTGCCAGCAGCCCTCCAGGGGGCAATGAGCAGTTCTTC	CASSPPGGNEQFF
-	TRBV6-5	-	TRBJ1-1	TGTGCCAGCAGTTACACAGGGAACACTGAAGCTTTCTTT	CASSYTGNTEAFF
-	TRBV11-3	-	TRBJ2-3	TGTGCCAGCAGCAAGAGTGTCGTCACAGATACGCAGTATTTT	CASSKSVVTDTQYF
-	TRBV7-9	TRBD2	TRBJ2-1	TGTGCCAGCAGCTTAGCTCTAGCGGTATCCTACAATGAGCAGTTCTTC	CASSLALAVSYNEQFF
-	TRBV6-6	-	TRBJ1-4	TGTGCCAGCAGTTATGCGGGGGAAGCTAATGAAAAACTGTTTTTT	CASSYAGEANEKLFF
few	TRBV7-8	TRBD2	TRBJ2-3	TGTGCCAGCAGCCCCCCGGCGGGGGAAACAGCAGATACGCAGTATTTT	CASSPPAGETADTQYF
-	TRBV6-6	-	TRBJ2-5	TGTGCCAGCAGCAAAACAGGCCAAGAGACCCAGTACTTC	CASSKTGQETQYF
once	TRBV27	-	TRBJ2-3	TGTGCCAGCAGTTTATTAGGACTCACAGATACGCAGTATTTT	CASSLLGLTDTQYF
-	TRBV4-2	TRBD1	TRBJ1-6	TGTGCCAGCAGCCAAGATATGACAGGGGTGAGGCCCCTCCACTTT	CASSQDMTGVRPLHF
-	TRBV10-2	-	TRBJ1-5	TGCGCCAGCAGTGAGTCGAGTCCAAATCAGCCCCAGCATTTT	CASSESSPNQPQHF
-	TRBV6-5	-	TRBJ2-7	TGTGCCAGCAGTTACCAGGACAGTATGATCTACGAGCAGTACTTC	CASSYQDSMIYEQYF
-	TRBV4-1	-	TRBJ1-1	TGCGCCAGCAGCCAATTACCGGGAGGGAACACTGAAGCTTTCTTT	CASSQLPGGNTEAFF
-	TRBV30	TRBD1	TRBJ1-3	TGTGCCTGGAGTGTGGGGCTAGGGGGCCTCTCCGGAAACACCATATATTTT	CAWSVGLGGLSGNTIYF
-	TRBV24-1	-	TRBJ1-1	TGTGCCACCAGTGATTTGACCGGGCAGGGTTGTGAAGCTTTCTTT	CATSDLTGQGCEAFF
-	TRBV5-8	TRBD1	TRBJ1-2	TGTGCCAGCAGCTTGGGAGGACAGGGGGCAGCGAGTGGCTACACCTTC	CASSLGGQGAASGYTF
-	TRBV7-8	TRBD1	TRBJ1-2	TGTGCCAGCAGACAAGAGAGCAGGGGGCTGGGCTACACCTTC	CASRQESRGLGYTF
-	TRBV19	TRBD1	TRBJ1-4	TGTGCCACCAAAAACCCTGGGTCAGGGGACAGTGAAAAACTGTTTTTT	CATKNPGSGDSEKLFF